The rows below give T cell receptor beta chains drawn from one sample of a study of blood T cell repertoires in COVID-19. Method: immunoSEQ multiplex PCR; TCRdb's copy keeps in-frame clones and lacks some. Among around 330,000 clones listed, about 89% were seen once. The source material was PBMCs or T cells enriched from blood (not recorded which). Every receptor here comes from a man aged 55 to 70 who had recovered from COVID-19. CDR3s include the opening cysteine and the closing phenylalanine or tryptophan. D genes are given only for firm matches. Where a row states a size, it is once, few, many or the class of an expanded clone; other rows omit it.

-,TRBD2,TRBV6-1,TRBJ2-7,TGTGCCAGCAGTGAGCTCCTAGCGGGAGCCTACGAGCAGTACTTC,CASSELLAGAYEQYF
-,-,TRBV5-8,TRBJ2-3,TGTGCCAGCAGCGAGACTTATAGCACAGATACGCAGTATTTT,CASSETYSTDTQYF
-,-,TRBV25-1,TRBJ1-1,TGTGCCAGCAGTGAATTCAGGGCGAACACTGAAGCTTTCTTT,CASSEFRANTEAFF
-,-,TRBV7-3,TRBJ2-3,TGTGCCAGCAGCTTAACTAGCCGAGTCACAGATACGCAGTATTTT,CASSLTSRVTDTQYF
once,TRBD2,TRBV7-3,TRBJ2-2,TGTGCCAGCAGCTCGGGACTAGCGGGGGGCACCGGGGAGCTGTTTTTT,CASSSGLAGGTGELFF
-,-,TRBV3-1/TRBV3-2,TRBJ2-2,TGTGCCAGCAGCGAACTAGGTTTGGGCACCGGGGAGCTGTTTTTT,CASSELGLGTGELFF
-,-,TRBV5-1,TRBJ1-1,TGCGCCAGCAGCTTCCAGGGTACTGAAGCTTTCTTT,CASSFQGTEAFF
-,-,TRBV29-1,TRBJ2-1,TGCAGCGTAATCCAGGGACAGGCCCGTAGCGGGAGAGAGGACAATGAGCAGTTCTTC,CSVIQGQARSGREDNEQFF
-,-,TRBV6-1,TRBJ1-1,TGTGCCAGCAGTGAAGCGCCGACACCGAACACTGAAGCTTTCTTT,CASSEAPTPNTEAFF
-,-,TRBV7-2,TRBJ2-1,TGTGCCAGCAGCCCTTACAATGAGCAGTTCTTC,CASSPYNEQFF
-,TRBD1,TRBV2,TRBJ2-1,TGTGCCAGCAGTGGGGAAGGACAGGGGAACGATGAGCAGTTCTTC,CASSGEGQGNDEQFF
-,-,TRBV21-1,TRBJ2-3,-,CASSKVATGSTDTQYF
-,-,TRBV10-3,TRBJ1-5,TGTGCCATCAGGGCCGACAGGCTCGACAATCAGCCCCAGCATTTT,CAIRADRLDNQPQHF
-,TRBD2,TRBV9,TRBJ2-7,TGTGCCAGCAGCCCTCGGACTAGCGCCGTTGCCGAGCAGTACTTC,CASSPRTSAVAEQYF
-,-,TRBV5-4,TRBJ1-1,TGTGCCAGCAGCTTAGCGGGACGGGGCATTACTGAAGCTTTCTTT,CASSLAGRGITEAFF
-,TRBD2,TRBV7-2,TRBJ2-7,TGTGCCAGCAGTGTCAGCGGGAGGACCTCCTACGAGCAGTACTTC,CASSVSGRTSYEQYF
once,TRBD1,TRBV7-2,TRBJ2-5,TGTGCCAGCAGCTTAGCTGAGGGACAGCCCCGGGGGACCCAGTACTTC,CASSLAEGQPRGTQYF
-,-,TRBV7-2,TRBJ1-3,TGTGCCAGCAGCTTAGTAATCGGGGGGAGCACCTCTGGAAACACCATATATTTT,CASSLVIGGSTSGNTIYF
-,-,TRBV11-3,TRBJ2-1,TGTGCCAGCAGCTTAGAACTCAGCGATGAGCAGTTCTTC,CASSLELSDEQFF
-,TRBD1,TRBV30,TRBJ2-1,TGTGCCTGGAGTGGGACAAGGGGGACAGGGCCTTTCTTC,CAWSGTRGTGPFF
-,TRBD1,TRBV25-1,TRBJ2-2,TGTGCCAGCACCCGGACAGGGGAGTCCGGGGAGCTGTTTTTT,CASTRTGESGELFF
-,-,TRBV30,TRBJ1-1,TGTGCCTGGGGCGGACAGCAGAACACTGAAGCTTTCTTT,CAWGGQQNTEAFF
-,TRBD1,TRBV6-6,TRBJ1-1,TGTGCCAGCGGAACAGGGGCCGGCTTAATCGCTGAAGCTTTCTTT,CASGTGAGLIAEAFF
-,TRBD2,TRBV7-6,TRBJ2-7,TGTGCCAGCAGCTTAGGCGTAGCGGGAGGTTCCTACGAGCAGTACTTC,CASSLGVAGGSYEQYF
few,-,TRBV6-4,TRBJ2-2,TGTGCCAGCAGTGAGAAGGGGGACACCGGGGAGCTGTTTTTT,CASSEKGDTGELFF
-,-,TRBV9,TRBJ2-2,TGTGCCAGCAGCGAGGAGGGGCGCGGGGACACCGGGGAGCTGTTTTTT,CASSEEGRGDTGELFF
-,-,TRBV4-2,TRBJ1-1,TGTGCCAGCAGCCGCTCACAGGGAGAGGTCACTGAAGCTTTCTTT,CASSRSQGEVTEAFF
once,-,TRBV6-5,TRBJ1-1,TGTGCCAGCAGTTACTCGGAGGGGAACACTGAAGCTTTCTTT,CASSYSEGNTEAFF
-,-,TRBV19,TRBJ1-5,TGTGCCAGTAGTATATGGCGCGGGGAGGGCAATCAGCCCCAGCATTTT,CASSIWRGEGNQPQHF
few,-,TRBV27,TRBJ1-2,TGTGCCAGCAGTCCGAACAGTAACTATGGCTACACCTTC,CASSPNSNYGYTF
-,-,TRBV5-1,TRBJ1-2,TGCGCCAGCAATCTGGGGACAAGGTCTATGTCTATCTATGGCTACACCTTC,CASNLGTRSMSIYGYTF
-,-,TRBV18,TRBJ2-7,TGTGCCAGCTCACCTCCCAGCTCCTACGAGCAGTACTTC,CASSPPSSYEQYF
-,-,TRBV24-1,TRBJ2-6,TGTGCCACCAGTGACGCAGGGCCTGGGGCCAACGTCCTGACTTTC,CATSDAGPGANVLTF
-,TRBD1,TRBV2,TRBJ1-5,TGTGCCAGCACCAGCCGGGACAGGGGCAATCAGCCCCAGCATTTT,CASTSRDRGNQPQHF
once,-,TRBV5-6,TRBJ2-3,TGTGCCAGCAGCTTGGGTCCTACGGGTAGCATGGATACGCAGTATTTT,CASSLGPTGSMDTQYF
-,TRBD1,TRBV2,TRBJ2-5,TGTGCCAGCAGTGATCGAGGGACAGAGCAAGAGACCCAGTACTTC,CASSDRGTEQETQYF
-,TRBD1,TRBV19,TRBJ2-7,TGTGCCAGCAGAAGGGGACAGGGCTACGAGCAGTACTTC,CASRRGQGYEQYF
-,TRBD2,TRBV7-2,TRBJ2-2,TGTGCCAGCAGCTTAAAAGCGGGAACAACAACCGGGGAGCTGTTTTTT,CASSLKAGTTTGELFF
-,TRBD1,TRBV19,TRBJ2-3,TGTGCCAGTAGTATAGGGGACAGGGCTACAGATACGCAGTATTTT,CASSIGDRATDTQYF
-,-,TRBV10-3,TRBJ1-2,TGTGCCATCAGTGAGCGGGAAAGGCAGATCGTCGCTAACTATGGCTACACCTTC,CAISERERQIVANYGYTF
-,TRBD1,TRBV4-1,TRBJ2-2,TGCGCCAGCAGACCAGTCCGGGACAGGGGGCCCGGGGAGCTGTTTTTT,CASRPVRDRGPGELFF
-,-,TRBV7-9,TRBJ2-1,TGTGCCAGCAGCTTAGTCAGGGGCGTCTACAATGAGCAGTTCTTC,CASSLVRGVYNEQFF
once,-,TRBV4-1,TRBJ1-6,TGCGCCAGCAGCCAAAGTCAGATTTATAATTCACCCCTCCACTTT,CASSQSQIYNSPLHF
-,-,TRBV19,TRBJ2-2,TGTGCCACTAGACGGGCGAACACCGGGGAGCTGTTTTTT,CATRRANTGELFF
-,TRBD2,TRBV28,TRBJ2-5,TGTGCCAGCAGTCTCCGCCGGACTAGCGGGAAGGGAGAGACCCAGTACTTC,CASSLRRTSGKGETQYF
-,-,TRBV11-2,TRBJ1-2,TGTGCCAGCAGCTTTCAGGGAAACTATGGCTACACCTTC,CASSFQGNYGYTF
-,-,TRBV11-2,TRBJ2-7,TGTGCCAGCAGGGACGACTCTTGGGGAGTTGGCGAGCAGTACTTC,CASRDDSWGVGEQYF
few,TRBD1,TRBV5-1,TRBJ1-1,TGCGCCAGCAGCTTGGGACAGGGAGTCACTGAAGCTTTCTTT,CASSLGQGVTEAFF